These 5 T cell receptor beta chains were sequenced from one sample in a study of human T cells and chemical hapten exposure. Each CDR3 protein is one row after TCRdb ran MiXCR on the RACE reads. The sample lists approximately 350,000 distinct CDR3 sequences, around 7% occurring once. Indicated time point: patch test 1, 2 weeks after DPC sensitization. Treatment in this sample: therapeutic diphenylcyclopropenone sensitization with weekly scalp DPC. Specimen: whole blood, collected in connection with sensitization to the hapten diphenylcyclopropenone (DPC). All receptors come from a woman in her late teens or twenties with alopecia areata. Some clones in this sample may be carry-over from other donors' samples.

This clonotype was seen many times. The V gene is TRBV7-9, the J gene TRBJ1-2; TRBD1 matches at 9 bases. Germline-derived CDR1 and CDR2 are SEHNR and FQNEAQ (reference sequence). V was pared by 2 bases and J by 8 bases, with 6 bases of the junction left unmatched. This CDR3 contains 14 residues. The CDR3 region is CASSLSGTGNGYTF. DNA for the CDR3: TGTGCCAGCAGCTTATCCGGGACAGGGAACGGCTACACCTTC.

This clonotype was detected many times. J is TRBJ2-1 and V is TRBV4-2; 11 nucleotides agree with TRBD2. The germline CDR1 and CDR2 sequences are LGHNA and YNFKEQ. V lost 4 bases and J lost 0; bases outside the gene matches: 2. The CDR3 extends over 16 amino acids. The CDR3 sequence is CASSRSGGVSYNEQFF. CDR3 sequence (DNA): TGTGCCAGCAGCCGTAGCGGGGGGGTCTCCTACAATGAGCAGTTCTTC.

This clonotype has a handful of counts. The DNA of the CDR3 is TGTGCCAGCAGTGAGGACTTTTCACTGAGCTATGGCTACACCTTC. Its protein is CASSEDFSLSYGYTF. The genes are TRBV6-2 or TRBV6-3 and TRBJ1-2; D not resolved. The germline V gene has CDR1 MNHEY and CDR2 SVGEGT. The CDR3 covers 15 residues. The V end lost 5 bases, the J end lost 4 bases, and 17 bases lay between the germline ends.

This clonotype showed up many times. V and J are TRBV13 and TRBJ2-7; D gene unclear. The CDR3 contains 18 residues. The V gene's germline CDR1 is PRHDT and CDR2 FYEKMQ (reference sequence). V gave up 5 bases and J gave up 5 bases, with 28 bases separating them. Written as DNA, the CDR3 is TGTGCCAGCAGCCCCCGGACCGCTGCCTACCCGGAATACAACGAGCAGTACTTC. Translated, it gives CASSPRTAAYPEYNEQYF.

This clonotype occurred many times. The J gene is TRBJ1-1, the V gene TRBV4-1, with D unresolved. This CDR3 comprises 15 residues. Between the trimmed V and J ends, which lost 0 bases and 3 bases, there was a span of 11 bases. The germline gives CDR1 MGHRA, CDR2 YSYEKL. The CDR3 reads CASSQEEGFHTEAFF. The DNA for the CDR3 is TGCGCCAGCAGCCAAGAGGAGGGTTTTCACACTGAAGCTTTCTTT.